The TCR beta chain under discussion was sequenced for a study of OX40 agonist ivuxolimab in advanced cancers. Study background: Patients were treated with intravenous ivuxolimab, dosed at 0.01 to 10 mg/kg and infused every 2 weeks. Treatment received earlier with anti-PD-1, anti-PD-L1 or anti-CTLA-4 agents was allowed, and 40% had some. Overall study findings and caveats: By week 6 at 0.1 to 3.0 mg/kg, blood CD4+ and CD8+ T cells had expanded clonally. Expanded peripheral T-cell antigen specificity went undetermined.

The table came from immunoSEQ multiplex PCR; TCRdb's copy has only in-frame clones and leaves some out. The table lists roughly 100,000 clones, 85% to 95% of them singletons, with around 0.3% in the top ten. Looked up from germline, CDR1 is LGHNT and CDR2 is FRNRAP. V shed 5 bases and J shed 6 bases, with 7 bases lying between them. This CDR3 contains 11 residues. Points on this clone: Its antigen is currently unknown.

The chain recombines TRBV12-5 with TRBJ2-5; no definite D call. The receptor was derived from an adult with an advanced solid tumor such as melanoma, head and neck, liver or kidney cancer. Sequenced material: CD4+ or CD8+ T cells sorted from blood, taken in a trial of the OX40 agonist ivuxolimab. CDR3 sequence reads: CASGPRKTQYF. The CDR3 DNA reads TGTGCTAGTGGTCCCCGGAAGACCCAGTACTTC.